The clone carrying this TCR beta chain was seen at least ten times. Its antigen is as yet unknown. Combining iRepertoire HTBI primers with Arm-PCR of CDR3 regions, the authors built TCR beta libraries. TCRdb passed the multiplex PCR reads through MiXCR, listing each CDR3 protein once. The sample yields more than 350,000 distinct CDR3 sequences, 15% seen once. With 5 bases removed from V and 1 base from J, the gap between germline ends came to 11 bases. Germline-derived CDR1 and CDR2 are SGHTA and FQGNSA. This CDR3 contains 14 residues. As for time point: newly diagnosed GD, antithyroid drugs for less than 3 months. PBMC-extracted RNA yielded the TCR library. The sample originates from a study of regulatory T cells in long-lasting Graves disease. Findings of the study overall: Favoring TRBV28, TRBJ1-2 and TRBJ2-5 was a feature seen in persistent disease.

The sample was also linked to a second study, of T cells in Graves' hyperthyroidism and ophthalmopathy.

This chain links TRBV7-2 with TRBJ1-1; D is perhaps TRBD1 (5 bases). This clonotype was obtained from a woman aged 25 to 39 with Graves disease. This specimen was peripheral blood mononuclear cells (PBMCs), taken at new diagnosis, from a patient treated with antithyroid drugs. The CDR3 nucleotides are TGTGCCAGCAGCCCACTCCAGGGGAACACTGAAGCTTTCTTT. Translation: CASSPLQGNTEAFF.